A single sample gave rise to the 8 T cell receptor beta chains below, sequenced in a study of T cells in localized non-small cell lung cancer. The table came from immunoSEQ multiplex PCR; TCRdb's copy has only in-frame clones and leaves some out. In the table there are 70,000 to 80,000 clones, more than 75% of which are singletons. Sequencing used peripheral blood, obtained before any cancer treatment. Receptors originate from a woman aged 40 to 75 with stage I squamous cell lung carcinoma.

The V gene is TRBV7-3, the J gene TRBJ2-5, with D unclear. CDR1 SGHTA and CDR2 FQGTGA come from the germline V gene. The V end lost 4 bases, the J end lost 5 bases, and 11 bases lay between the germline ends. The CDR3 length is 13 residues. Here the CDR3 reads CASSSQGRETQYF. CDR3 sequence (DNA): TGTGCCAGCAGCTCCCAAGGGCGGGAGACCCAGTACTTC.

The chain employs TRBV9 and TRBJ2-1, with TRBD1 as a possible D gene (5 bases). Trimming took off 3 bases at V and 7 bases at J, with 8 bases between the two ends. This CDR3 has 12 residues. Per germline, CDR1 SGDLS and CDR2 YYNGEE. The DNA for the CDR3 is TGTGCCAGCAGCGCAGCAGGGAATGAGCAGTTCTTC. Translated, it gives CASSAAGNEQFF.

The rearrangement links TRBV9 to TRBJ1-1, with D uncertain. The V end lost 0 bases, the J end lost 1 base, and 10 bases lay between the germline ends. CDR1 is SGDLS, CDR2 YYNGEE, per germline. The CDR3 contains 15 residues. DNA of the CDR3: TGTGCCAGCAGCGTAGGGGGTATCGGGAACACTGAAGCTTTCTTT. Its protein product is CASSVGGIGNTEAFF.

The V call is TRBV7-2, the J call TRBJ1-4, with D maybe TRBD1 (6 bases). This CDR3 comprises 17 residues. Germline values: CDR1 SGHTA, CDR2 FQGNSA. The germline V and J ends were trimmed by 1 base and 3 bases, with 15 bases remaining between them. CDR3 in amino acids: CASSLVGAGGPNEKLFF. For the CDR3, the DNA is TGTGCCAGCAGCTTAGTAGGTGCCGGGGGCCCTAATGAAAAACTGTTTTTT. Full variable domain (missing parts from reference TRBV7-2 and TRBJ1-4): GAGVSQSPSNKVTEKGKDVELRCDPISGHTALYWYRQSLGQGLEFLIYFQGNSAPDKSGLPSDRFSAERTGGSVSTLTIQRTQQEDSAVYLCASSLVGAGGPNEKLFFGSGTQLSVL.

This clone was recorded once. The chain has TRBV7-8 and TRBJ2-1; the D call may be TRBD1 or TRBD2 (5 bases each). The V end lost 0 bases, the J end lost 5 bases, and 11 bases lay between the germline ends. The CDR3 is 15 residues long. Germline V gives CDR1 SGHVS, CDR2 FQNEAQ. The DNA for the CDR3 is TGTGCCAGCAGCTTAGCGGGACCTAGGGACAATGAGCAGTTCTTC. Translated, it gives CASSLAGPRDNEQFF.

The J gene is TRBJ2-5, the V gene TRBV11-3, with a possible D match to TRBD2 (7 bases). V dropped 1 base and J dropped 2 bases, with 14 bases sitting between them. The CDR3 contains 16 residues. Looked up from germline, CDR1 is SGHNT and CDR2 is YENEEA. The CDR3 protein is CASSLVLRGGQETQYF. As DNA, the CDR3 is TGTGCCAGCAGCTTAGTACTGAGGGGGGGACAAGAGACCCAGTACTTC. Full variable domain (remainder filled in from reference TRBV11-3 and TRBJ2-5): EAGVVQSPRYKIIEKKQPVAFWCNPISGHNTLYWYLQNLGQGPELLIRYENEEAVDDSQLPKDRFSAERLKGVDSTLKIQPAELGDSAVYLCASSLVLRGGQETQYFGPGTRLLVL.

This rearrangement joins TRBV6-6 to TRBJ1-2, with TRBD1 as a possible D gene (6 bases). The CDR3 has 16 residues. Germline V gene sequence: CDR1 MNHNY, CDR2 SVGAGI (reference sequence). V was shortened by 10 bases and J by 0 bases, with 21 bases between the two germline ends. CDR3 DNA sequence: TGTGCCACCTCAAGACAGGAGCCCCTAGCTAACTATGGCTACACCTTC. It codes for CATSRQEPLANYGYTF.

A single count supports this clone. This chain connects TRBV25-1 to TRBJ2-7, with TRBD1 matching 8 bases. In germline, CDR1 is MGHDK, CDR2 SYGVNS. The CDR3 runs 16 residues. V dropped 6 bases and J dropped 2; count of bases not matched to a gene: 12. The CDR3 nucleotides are TGTGCCAGCAGCAGTACCGGGACAGGCAACCCCTACGAGCAGTACTTC. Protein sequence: CASSSTGTGNPYEQYF.